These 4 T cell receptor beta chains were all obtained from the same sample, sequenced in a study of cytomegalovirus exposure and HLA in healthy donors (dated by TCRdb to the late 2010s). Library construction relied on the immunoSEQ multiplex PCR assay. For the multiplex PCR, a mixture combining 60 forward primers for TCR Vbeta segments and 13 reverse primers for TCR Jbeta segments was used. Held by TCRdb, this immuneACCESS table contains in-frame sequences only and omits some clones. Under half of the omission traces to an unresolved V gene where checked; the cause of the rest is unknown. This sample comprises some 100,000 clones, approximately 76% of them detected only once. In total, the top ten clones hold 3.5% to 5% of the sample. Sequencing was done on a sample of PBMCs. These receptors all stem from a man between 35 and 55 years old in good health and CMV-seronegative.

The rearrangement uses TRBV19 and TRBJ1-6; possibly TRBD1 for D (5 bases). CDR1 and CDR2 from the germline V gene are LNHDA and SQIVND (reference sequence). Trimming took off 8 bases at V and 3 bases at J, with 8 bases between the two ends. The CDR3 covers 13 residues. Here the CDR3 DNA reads TGTGCCAGTGGTGACAGCTATAATTCACCCCTCCACTTT. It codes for CASGDSYNSPLHF.

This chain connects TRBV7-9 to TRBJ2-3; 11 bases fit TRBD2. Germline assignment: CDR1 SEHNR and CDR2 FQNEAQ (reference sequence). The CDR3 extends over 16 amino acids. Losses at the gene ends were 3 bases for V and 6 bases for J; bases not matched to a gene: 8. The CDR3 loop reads CASSFLSGGDLDTQYF. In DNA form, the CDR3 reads TGTGCCAGCAGCTTTCTTAGCGGGGGGGATCTTGATACGCAGTATTTT.

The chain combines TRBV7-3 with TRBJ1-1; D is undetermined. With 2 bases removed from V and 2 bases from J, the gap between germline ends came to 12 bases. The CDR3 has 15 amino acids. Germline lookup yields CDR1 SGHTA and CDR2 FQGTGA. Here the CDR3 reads CASSLLGGTNTEAFF. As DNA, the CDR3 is TGTGCCAGCAGCTTACTTGGCGGAACAAACACTGAAGCTTTCTTT.

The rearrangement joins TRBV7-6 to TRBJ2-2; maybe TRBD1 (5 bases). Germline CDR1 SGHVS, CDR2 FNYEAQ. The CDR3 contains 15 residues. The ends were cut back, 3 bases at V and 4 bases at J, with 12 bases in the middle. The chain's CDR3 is CASSFLSTATGELFF. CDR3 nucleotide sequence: TGTGCCAGCAGCTTCCTATCGACAGCCACCGGGGAGCTGTTTTTT.